One and the same sample provided the 11 T cell receptor beta chains below, sequenced in a study of shared clonotypes between healthy human individuals. TCRdb keeps only in-frame clones here, not all; method: immunoSEQ multiplex PCR. This table holds about 2.3 million clones, approximately 90% found once. The source material was naive CD4+ T cells from PBMCs. The subset is: CD45RA+ positively selected. The receptors derive from a man aged 18 to 29 in good health. Some clones in this sample may be carry-over from other donors' samples.

The rearrangement links TRBV19 to TRBJ2-3; maybe TRBD2 (6 bases). CDR3 length equals 16 residues. Looked up from germline, CDR1 is LNHDA and CDR2 is SQIVND (reference sequence). V was pared by 2 bases and J by 4 bases, with 16 bases between. CDR3 nucleotide sequence: TGTGCCAGTAGTATAAGGCGGGGAACGGGGTCAGATACGCAGTATTTT. Protein sequence: CASSIRRGTGSDTQYF.

The chain combines TRBV29-1 with TRBJ2-6; D call uncertain. In germline, CDR1 is SQVTM, CDR2 ANQGSEA. The CDR3 consists of 14 residues. V lost 5 bases and J lost 1, with 9 bases in between. The CDR3 DNA reads TGCAGCGTTTTCGTGGCGTCTGGGGCCAACGTCCTGACTTTC. Protein sequence: CSVFVASGANVLTF.

The chain has TRBV27 and TRBJ1-1, with a possible D match to TRBD1 (5 bases). Trimming cost V 4 bases and J 4 bases, with 10 bases left between them. CDR3 length: 13 amino acids. Germline CDR1 and CDR2: MNHEY and SMNVEV (reference sequence). CDR3 loop: CASSYTRGTEAFF. In nucleotides, the CDR3 is TGTGCCAGCAGTTACACGAGGGGCACTGAAGCTTTCTTT.

The rearrangement links TRBV28 to TRBJ1-1; D is possibly TRBD1 (5 bases). CDR3 length: 12 residues. In germline, CDR1 is MDHEN, CDR2 SYDVKM. V was shortened by 9 bases and J by 0 bases, with 8 bases between the two germline ends. As DNA, the CDR3 is TGTGCCAGTCTACAGGTGAACACTGAAGCTTTCTTT. Its translation is CASLQVNTEAFF.

This chain connects TRBV28 to TRBJ1-5, with D unclear. This CDR3 contains 13 residues. CDR1 is MDHEN and CDR2 is SYDVKM in the germline V gene. V lost 4 bases and J lost 5, with 9 bases in between. This CDR3 reads CASSYIPDQPQHF. CDR3 DNA sequence: TGTGCCAGCAGTTATATCCCGGATCAGCCCCAGCATTTT.

The gene calls are TRBV7-2 and TRBJ2-7; D is possibly TRBD1 (5 bases). V was cut by 1 base and J by 7 bases, with 17 bases left in between. This CDR3 region has 15 residues. The germline V gene encodes CDR1 SGHTA and CDR2 FQGNSA. CDR3 protein: CASSLGVGQGDEQYF. DNA of the CDR3: TGTGCCAGCAGCTTAGGGGTTGGGCAGGGTGATGAGCAGTACTTC.

The sample holds a few counts of this clone. This sequence joins TRBV19 and TRBJ1-4; 7 bases fit TRBD1. CDR3 size: 14 residues. From germline, CDR1 is LNHDA and CDR2 SQIVND (reference sequence). V lost 5 bases, J lost 7 bases, and 7 bases stayed unmatched. In DNA form, the CDR3 reads TGTGCCAGTAGTTTACAGGGGTTCGGTGAAAAACTGTTTTTT. Translated: CASSLQGFGEKLFF.

The chain couples TRBV7-2 to TRBJ1-2, with 9 bases fitting TRBD1. In germline, CDR1 is SGHTA, CDR2 FQGNSA. The J segment lost 6 bases and the V segment lost 2 bases, leaving 1 base of the junction unmatched. This CDR3 is 13 amino acids long. The CDR3 reads CASSLWDRDGYTF. The DNA for the CDR3 is TGTGCCAGCAGCTTATGGGACAGGGATGGCTACACCTTC.

This chain connects TRBV9 to TRBJ2-1; 11 bases line up with TRBD2. CDR3 size: 15 residues. Germline V gives CDR1 SGDLS, CDR2 YYNGEE. The V gene end was trimmed by 4 bases and the J gene end by 6 bases; junction bases not matched to a gene: 6. CDR3 sequence reads: CASSRRGLAVNEQFF. CDR3 DNA: TGTGCCAGCAGCAGACGGGGACTAGCGGTCAATGAGCAGTTCTTC. The complete variable domain, with remaining parts taken from reference TRBV9 and TRBJ2-1, reads DSGVTQTPKHLITATGQRVTLRCSPRSGDLSVYWYQQSLDQGLQFLIQYYNGEERAKGNILERFSAQQFPDLHSELNLSSLELGDSALYFCASSRRGLAVNEQFFGPGTRLTVL.

V and J are TRBV5-4 and TRBJ1-3; a possible D gene is TRBD1 (6 bases). CDR3 length: 14 amino acids. V lost 4 bases, J lost 3 bases, and 11 bases lay in between. Germline V gene data show CDR1 as SGHNT and CDR2 as YYREEE (reference sequence). The DNA of the CDR3 is TGTGCCAGCAGCGCCTCGACAGGTGGAAACACCATATATTTT. Amino acid sequence: CASSASTGGNTIYF.

In DNA, the CDR3 is TGTGCCAGCAGCGCGGCGTCAGGGGGTGAGCAGTTCTTC. Residues: CASSAASGGEQFF. The V call is TRBV7-3, the J call TRBJ2-1, with 7 bases that match TRBD1. Germline values: CDR1 SGHTA, CDR2 FQGTGA. J gave up 9 bases and V 5 bases, and 7 bases lay outside the gene matches. The CDR3 runs to 13 residues.